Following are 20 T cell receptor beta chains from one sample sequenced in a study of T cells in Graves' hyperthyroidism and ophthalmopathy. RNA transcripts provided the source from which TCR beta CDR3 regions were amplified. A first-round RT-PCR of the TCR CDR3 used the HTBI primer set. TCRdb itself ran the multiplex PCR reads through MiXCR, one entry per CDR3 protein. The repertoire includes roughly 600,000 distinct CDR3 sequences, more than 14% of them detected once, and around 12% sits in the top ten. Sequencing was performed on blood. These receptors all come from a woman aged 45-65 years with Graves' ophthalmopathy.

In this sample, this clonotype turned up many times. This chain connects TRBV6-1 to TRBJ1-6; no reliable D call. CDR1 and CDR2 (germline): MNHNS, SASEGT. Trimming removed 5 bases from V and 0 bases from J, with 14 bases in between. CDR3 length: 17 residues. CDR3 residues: CASSYVPFSSYNSPLHF. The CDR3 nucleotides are TGTGCCAGCAGTTACGTCCCTTTCAGCTCCTATAATTCACCCCTCCACTTT.

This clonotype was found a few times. This CDR3 is CASSFAGGQPQHF. The CDR3 bases are TGTGCCAGCAGCTTTGCGGGCGGTCAGCCCCAGCATTTT. This chain links TRBV5-5 with TRBJ1-5; D is unclear. The V end lost 2 bases, the J end lost 6 bases, and 9 bases lay between the germline ends. CDR1 SGHKS and CDR2 YYEKEE come from the germline V gene (reference sequence). This CDR3 has 13 amino acids. Looking up the rest from reference TRBV5-5 and TRBJ1-5 gives the full variable domain: DAGVTQSPTHLIKTRGQQVTLRCSPISGHKSVSWYQQVLGQGPQFIFQYYEKEERGRGNFPDRFSARQFPNYSSELNVNALLLGDSALYLCASSFAGGQPQHFGDGTRLSIL.

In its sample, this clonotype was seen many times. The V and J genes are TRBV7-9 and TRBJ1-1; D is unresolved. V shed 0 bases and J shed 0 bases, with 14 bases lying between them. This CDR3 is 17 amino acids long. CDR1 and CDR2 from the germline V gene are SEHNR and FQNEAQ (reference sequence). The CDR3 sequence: CASSLALDRVVNTEAFF. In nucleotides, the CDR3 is TGTGCCAGCAGCTTAGCGCTTGATAGGGTTGTGAACACTGAAGCTTTCTTT.

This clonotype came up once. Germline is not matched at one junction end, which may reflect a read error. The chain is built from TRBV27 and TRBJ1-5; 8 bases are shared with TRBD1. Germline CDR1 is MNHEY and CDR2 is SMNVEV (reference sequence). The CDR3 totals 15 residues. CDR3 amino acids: CATSEHGQGTQPQHF. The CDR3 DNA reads TGTGCCACCAGTGAACACGGACAGGGAACTCAGCCCCAGCATTTT.

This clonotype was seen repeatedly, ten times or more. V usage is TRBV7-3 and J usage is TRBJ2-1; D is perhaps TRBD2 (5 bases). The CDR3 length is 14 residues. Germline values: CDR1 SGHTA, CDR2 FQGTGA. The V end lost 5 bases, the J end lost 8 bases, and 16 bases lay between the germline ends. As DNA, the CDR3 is TGTGCCAGCAGCCCAACCGGGGTCATCGATGAGCAGTTCTTC. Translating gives CASSPTGVIDEQFF.

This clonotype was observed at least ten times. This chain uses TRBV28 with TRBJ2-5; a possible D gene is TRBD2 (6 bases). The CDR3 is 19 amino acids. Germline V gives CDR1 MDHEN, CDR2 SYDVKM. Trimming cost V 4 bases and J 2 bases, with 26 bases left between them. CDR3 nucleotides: TGTGCCAGCAGTTGGGGCTCGAGGGTGCGGGGTGGGGGGCAAGAGACCCAGTACTTC. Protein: CASSWGSRVRGGGQETQYF.

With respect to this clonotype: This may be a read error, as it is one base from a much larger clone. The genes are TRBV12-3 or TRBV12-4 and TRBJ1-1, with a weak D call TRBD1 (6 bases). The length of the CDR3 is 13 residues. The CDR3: CASTLTGRNEASF. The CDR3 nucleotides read TGTGCCAGCACCCTAACAGGGAGAAATGAAGCTTCCTTT.

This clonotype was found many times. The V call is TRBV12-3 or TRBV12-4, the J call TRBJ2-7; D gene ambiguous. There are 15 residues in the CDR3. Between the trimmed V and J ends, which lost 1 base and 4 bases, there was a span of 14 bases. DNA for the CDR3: TGTGCCAGCAGTTTAGGATCAGGTAGTGGGTACGAGCAGTACTTC. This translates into CASSLGSGSGYEQYF.

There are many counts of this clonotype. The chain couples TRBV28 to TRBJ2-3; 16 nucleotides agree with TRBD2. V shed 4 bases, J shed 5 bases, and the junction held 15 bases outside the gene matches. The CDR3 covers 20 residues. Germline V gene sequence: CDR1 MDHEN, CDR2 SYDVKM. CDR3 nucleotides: TGTGCCAGCAGTTCCTCAGGTCCGGGACTAGCGGGAGGGCCAGTAGATACGCAGTATTTT. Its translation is CASSSSGPGLAGGPVDTQYF.

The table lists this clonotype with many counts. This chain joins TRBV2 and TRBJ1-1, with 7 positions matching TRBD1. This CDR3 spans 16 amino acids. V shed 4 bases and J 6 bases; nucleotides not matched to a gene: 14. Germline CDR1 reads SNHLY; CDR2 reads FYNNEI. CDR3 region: CASSGGGDRPGAEAFF. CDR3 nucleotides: TGTGCCAGCAGTGGGGGGGGGGACAGACCGGGGGCTGAAGCTTTCTTT. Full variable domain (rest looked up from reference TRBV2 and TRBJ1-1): EPEVTQTPSHQVTQMGQEVILRCVPISNHLYFYWYRQILGQKVEFLVSFYNNEISEKSEIFDDQFSVERPDGSNFTLKIRSTKLEDSAMYFCASSGGGDRPGAEAFFGQGTRLTVV.

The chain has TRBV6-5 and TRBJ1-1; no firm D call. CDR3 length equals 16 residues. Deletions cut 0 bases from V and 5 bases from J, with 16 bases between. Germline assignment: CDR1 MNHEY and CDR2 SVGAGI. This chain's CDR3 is CASSYSRILGPTEAFF. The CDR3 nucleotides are TGTGCCAGCAGTTACTCGCGTATTTTAGGACCAACTGAAGCTTTCTTT.

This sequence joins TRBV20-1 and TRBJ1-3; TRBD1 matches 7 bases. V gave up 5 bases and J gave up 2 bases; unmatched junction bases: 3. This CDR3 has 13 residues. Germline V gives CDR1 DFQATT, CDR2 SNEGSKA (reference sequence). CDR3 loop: CSALDRAGNTIYF. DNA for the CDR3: TGCAGTGCTCTTGACAGGGCTGGAAACACCATATATTTT.

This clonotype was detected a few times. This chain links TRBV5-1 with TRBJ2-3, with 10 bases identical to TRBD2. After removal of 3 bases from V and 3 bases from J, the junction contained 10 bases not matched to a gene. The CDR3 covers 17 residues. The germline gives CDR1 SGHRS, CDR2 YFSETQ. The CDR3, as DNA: TGCGCCAGCAGCTCCCGGGTAGCGGGAGGCGGTACAGATACGCAGTATTTT. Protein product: CASSSRVAGGGTDTQYF.

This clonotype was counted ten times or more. As DNA, the CDR3 is TGTGCCAGCAGTTTTTCCCGCGTCACCTCCTACGAGCAGTACTTC. Protein product: CASSFSRVTSYEQYF. The gene calls are TRBV28 and TRBJ2-7; D unclear. The germline V gene encodes CDR1 MDHEN and CDR2 SYDVKM. This CDR3 has 15 amino acids. V shed 3 bases and J shed 0 bases, with 12 bases lying between them.

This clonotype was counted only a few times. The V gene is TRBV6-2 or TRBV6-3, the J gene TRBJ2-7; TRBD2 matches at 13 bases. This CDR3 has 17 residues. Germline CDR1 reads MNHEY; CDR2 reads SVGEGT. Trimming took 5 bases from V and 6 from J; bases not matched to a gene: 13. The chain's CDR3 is CASSPAPGLAGRGEQYF. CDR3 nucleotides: TGTGCCAGCAGTCCTGCTCCGGGACTAGCGGGACGGGGCGAGCAGTACTTC.

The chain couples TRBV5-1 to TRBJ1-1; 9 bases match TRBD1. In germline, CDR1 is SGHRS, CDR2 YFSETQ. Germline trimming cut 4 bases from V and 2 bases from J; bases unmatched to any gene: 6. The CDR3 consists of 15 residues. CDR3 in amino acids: CASSRDRAQNTEAFF. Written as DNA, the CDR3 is TGCGCCAGCAGCAGGGACAGGGCGCAAAACACTGAAGCTTTCTTT.

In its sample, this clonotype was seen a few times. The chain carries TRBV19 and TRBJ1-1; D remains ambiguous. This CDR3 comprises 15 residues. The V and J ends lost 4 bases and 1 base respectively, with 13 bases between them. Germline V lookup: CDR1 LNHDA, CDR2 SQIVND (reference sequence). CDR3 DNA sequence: TGTGCCAGTAGTAATGGATTTCAAGGGAACACTGAAGCTTTCTTT. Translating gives CASSNGFQGNTEAFF. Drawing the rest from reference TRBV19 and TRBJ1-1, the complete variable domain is DGGITQSPKYLFRKEGQNVTLSCEQNLNHDAMYWYRQDPGQGLRLIYYSQIVNDFQKGDIAEGYSVSREKKESFPLTVTSAQKNPTAFYLCASSNGFQGNTEAFFGQGTRLTVV.

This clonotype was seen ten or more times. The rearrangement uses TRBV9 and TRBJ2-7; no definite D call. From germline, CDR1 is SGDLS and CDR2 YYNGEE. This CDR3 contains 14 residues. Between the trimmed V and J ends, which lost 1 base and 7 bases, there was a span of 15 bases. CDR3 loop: CASSVRTGEGEQYF. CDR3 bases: TGTGCCAGCAGCGTAAGAACTGGGGAAGGAGAGCAGTACTTC.

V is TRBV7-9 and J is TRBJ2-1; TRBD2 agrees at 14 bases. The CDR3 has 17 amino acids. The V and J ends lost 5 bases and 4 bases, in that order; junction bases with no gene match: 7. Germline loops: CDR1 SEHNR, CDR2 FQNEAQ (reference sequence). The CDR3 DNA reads TGTGCCAGCAGCCCCCTGACTAGCGGGAGGGGATACAATGAGCAGTTCTTC. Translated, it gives CASSPLTSGRGYNEQFF. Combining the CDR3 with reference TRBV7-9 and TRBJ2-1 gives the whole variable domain DTGVSQNPRHKITKRGQNVTFRCDPISEHNRLYWYRQTLGQGPEFLTYFQNEAQLEKSRLLSDRFSAERPKGSFSTLEIQRTEQGDSAMYLCASSPLTSGRGYNEQFFGPGTRLTVL.

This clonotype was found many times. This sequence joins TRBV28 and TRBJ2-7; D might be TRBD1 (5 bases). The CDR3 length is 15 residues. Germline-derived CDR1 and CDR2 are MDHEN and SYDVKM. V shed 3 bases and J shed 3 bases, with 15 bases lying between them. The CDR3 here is CASSFIFGHLYEQYF. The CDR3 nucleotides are TGTGCCAGCAGTTTTATTTTCGGACATCTCTACGAGCAGTACTTC.